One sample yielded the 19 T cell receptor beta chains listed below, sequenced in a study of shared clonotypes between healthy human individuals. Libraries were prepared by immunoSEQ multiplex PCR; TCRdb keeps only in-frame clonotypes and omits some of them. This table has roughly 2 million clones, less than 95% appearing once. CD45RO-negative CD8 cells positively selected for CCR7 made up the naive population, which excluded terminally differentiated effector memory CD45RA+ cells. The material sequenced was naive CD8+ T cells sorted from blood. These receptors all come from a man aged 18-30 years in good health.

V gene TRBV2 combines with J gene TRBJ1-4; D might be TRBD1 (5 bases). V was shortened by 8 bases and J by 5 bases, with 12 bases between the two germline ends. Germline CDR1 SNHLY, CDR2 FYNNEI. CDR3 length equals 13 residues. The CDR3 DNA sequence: TGTGCCAGCGGACATCTTGGGAATGAAAAACTGTTTTTT. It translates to CASGHLGNEKLFF.

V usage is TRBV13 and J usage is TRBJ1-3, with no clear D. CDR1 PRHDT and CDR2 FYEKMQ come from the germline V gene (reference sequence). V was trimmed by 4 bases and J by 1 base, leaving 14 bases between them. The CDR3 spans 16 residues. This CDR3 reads CASSSSGEYSGNTIYF. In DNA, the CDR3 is TGTGCCAGCAGCTCTAGTGGGGAATATTCTGGAAACACCATATATTTT. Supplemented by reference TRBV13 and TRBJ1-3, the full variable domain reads AAGVIQSPRHLIKEKRETATLKCYPIPRHDTVYWYQQGPGQDPQFLISFYEKMQSDKGSIPDRFSAQQFSDYHSELNMSSLELGDSALYFCASSSSGEYSGNTIYFGEGSWLTVV.

The CDR3 nucleotides read TGTGCCAGCAGTACCTACAGGGGCTCTATACAACCCGCCGCCTACGAGCAGTACTTC. Amino acid sequence: CASSTYRGSIQPAAYEQYF. This chain links TRBV28 with TRBJ2-7; 7 bases line up with TRBD1. This CDR3 region has 19 residues. Trimming removed 5 bases from V and 2 bases from J; junction bases left unmatched: 21. The germline CDR1 and CDR2 sequences are MDHEN and SYDVKM.

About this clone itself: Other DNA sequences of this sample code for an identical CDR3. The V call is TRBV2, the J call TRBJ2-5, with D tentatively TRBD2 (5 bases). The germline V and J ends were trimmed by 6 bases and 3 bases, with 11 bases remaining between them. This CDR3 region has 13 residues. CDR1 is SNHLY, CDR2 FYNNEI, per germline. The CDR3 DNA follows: TGTGCCAGCAGGGGCGGACTTGAAGAGACCCAGTACTTC. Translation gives CASRGGLEETQYF. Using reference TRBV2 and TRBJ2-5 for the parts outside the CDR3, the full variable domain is EPEVTQTPSHQVTQMGQEVILRCVPISNHLYFYWYRQILGQKVEFLVSFYNNEISEKSEIFDDQFSVERPDGSNFTLKIRSTKLEDSAMYFCASRGGLEETQYFGPGTRLLVL.

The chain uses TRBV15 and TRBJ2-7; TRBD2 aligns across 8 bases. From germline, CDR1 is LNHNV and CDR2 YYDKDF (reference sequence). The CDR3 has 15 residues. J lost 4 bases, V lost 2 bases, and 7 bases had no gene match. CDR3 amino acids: CATSRPSGGLYEQYF. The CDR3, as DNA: TGTGCCACCAGCAGACCCAGCGGGGGACTTTACGAGCAGTACTTC. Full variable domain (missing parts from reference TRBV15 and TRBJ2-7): DAMVIQNPRYQVTQFGKPVTLSCSQTLNHNVMYWYQQKSSQAPKLLFHYYDKDFNNEADTPDNFQSRRPNTSFCFLDIRSPGLGDTAMYLCATSRPSGGLYEQYFGPGTRLTVT.

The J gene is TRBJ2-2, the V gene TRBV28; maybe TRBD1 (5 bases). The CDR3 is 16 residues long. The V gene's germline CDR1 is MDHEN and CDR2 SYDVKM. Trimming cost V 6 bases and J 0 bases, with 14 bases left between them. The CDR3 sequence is CASSPMTASNTGELFF. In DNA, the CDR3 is TGTGCCAGCAGCCCAATGACAGCATCGAACACCGGGGAGCTGTTTTTT.

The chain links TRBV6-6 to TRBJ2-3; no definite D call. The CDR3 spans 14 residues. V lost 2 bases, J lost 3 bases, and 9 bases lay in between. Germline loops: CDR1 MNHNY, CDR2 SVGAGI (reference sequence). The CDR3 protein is CASSYLGPTDTQYF. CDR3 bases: TGTGCCAGCAGTTACCTCGGGCCTACAGATACGCAGTATTTT.

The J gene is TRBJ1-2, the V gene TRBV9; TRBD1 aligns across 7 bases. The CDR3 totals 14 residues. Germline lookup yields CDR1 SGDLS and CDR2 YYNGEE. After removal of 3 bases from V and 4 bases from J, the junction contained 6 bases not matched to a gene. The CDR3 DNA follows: TGTGCCAGCAGCGAGGGGGAGGGGGCCTATGGCTACACCTTC. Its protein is CASSEGEGAYGYTF.

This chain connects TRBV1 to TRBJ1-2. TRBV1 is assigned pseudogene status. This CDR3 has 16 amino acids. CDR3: CTSRLICLRKTYGYTF. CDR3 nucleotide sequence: TGCACCAGCAGGTTGATTTGTTTGCGAAAGACCTATGGCTACACCTTC.

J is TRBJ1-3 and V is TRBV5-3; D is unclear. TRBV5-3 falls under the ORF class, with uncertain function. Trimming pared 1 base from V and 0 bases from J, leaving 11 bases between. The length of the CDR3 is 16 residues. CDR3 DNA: TGTGCCAGAAGCTTGACGCCTCGACGCTCTGGAAACACCATATATTTT. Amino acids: CARSLTPRRSGNTIYF.

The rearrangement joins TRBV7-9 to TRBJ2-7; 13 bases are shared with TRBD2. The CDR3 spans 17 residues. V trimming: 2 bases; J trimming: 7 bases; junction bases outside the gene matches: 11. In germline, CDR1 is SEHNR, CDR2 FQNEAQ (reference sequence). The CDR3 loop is CASSLPFGLAGDEEQYF. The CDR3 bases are TGTGCCAGCAGCTTACCTTTTGGACTAGCGGGAGATGAAGAGCAGTACTTC.

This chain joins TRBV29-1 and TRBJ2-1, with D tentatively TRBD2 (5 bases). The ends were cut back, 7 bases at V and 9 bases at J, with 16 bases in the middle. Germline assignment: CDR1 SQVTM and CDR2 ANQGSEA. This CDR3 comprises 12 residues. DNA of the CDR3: TGCAGCGACCTAATAGGAGGAGGTGAGCAGTTCTTC. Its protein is CSDLIGGGEQFF.

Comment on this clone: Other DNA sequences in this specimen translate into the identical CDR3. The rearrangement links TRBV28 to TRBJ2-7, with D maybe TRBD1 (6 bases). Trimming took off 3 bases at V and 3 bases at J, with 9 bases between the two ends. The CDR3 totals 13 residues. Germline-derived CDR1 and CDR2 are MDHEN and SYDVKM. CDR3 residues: CASSLSQGYEQYF. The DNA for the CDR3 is TGTGCCAGCAGTTTGTCACAGGGCTACGAGCAGTACTTC.

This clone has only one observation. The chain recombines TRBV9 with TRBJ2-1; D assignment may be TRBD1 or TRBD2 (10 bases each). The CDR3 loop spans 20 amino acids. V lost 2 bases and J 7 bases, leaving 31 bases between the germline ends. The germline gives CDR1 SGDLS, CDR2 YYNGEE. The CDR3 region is CASSVRDRGLLAGLGNEQFF. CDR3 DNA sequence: TGTGCCAGCAGCGTCCGGGACAGGGGTCTACTAGCGGGACTGGGGAATGAGCAGTTCTTC.

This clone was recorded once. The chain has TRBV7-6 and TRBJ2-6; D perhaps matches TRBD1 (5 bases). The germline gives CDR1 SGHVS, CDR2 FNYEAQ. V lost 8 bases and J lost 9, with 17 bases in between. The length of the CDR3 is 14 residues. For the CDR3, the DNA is TGTGCCAGCTCCTTCCTGGGCAGGGACAACGTCCTGACTTTC. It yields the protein CASSFLGRDNVLTF.

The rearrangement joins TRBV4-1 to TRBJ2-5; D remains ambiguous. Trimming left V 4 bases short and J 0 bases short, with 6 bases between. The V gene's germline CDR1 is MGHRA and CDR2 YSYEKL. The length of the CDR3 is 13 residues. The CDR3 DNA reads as TGCGCCAGCAGCCTCAGAGACCAAGAGACCCAGTACTTC. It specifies CASSLRDQETQYF.

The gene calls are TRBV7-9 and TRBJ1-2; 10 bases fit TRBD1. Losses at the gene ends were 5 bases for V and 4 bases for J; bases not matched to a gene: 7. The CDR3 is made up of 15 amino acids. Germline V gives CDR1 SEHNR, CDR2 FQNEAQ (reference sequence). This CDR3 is CASSPSGQGTYGYTF. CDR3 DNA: TGTGCCAGCAGCCCGTCGGGACAGGGGACCTATGGCTACACCTTC. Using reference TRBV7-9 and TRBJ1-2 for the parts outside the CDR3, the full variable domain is DTGVSQNPRHKITKRGQNVTFRCDPISEHNRLYWYRQTLGQGPEFLTYFQNEAQLEKSRLLSDRFSAERPKGSFSTLEIQRTEQGDSAMYLCASSPSGQGTYGYTFGSGTRLTVV.

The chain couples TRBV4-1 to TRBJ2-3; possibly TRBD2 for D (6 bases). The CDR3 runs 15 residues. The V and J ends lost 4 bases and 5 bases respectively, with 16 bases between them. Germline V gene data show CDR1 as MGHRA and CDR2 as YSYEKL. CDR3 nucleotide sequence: TGCGCCAGCAGCCTCCCTCTGGGGGGAGAAGATACGCAGTATTTT. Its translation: CASSLPLGGEDTQYF.

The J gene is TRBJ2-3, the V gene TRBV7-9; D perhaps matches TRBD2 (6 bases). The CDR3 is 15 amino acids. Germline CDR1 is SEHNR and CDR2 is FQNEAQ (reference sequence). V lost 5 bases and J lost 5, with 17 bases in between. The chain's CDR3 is CASSRGAGGKDTQYF. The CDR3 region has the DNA TGTGCCAGCAGCCGCGGAGCGGGCGGGAAAGATACGCAGTATTTT.